The clone carrying this T cell receptor beta chain was observed a few times. What it binds is not known. The second PCR ran about 7 to 12 cycles with a sample-barcoded 5' primer and J-beta primers. A template-switch adaptor containing 12 random nucleotides labeled each cDNA molecule. In TCRdb, the 5' RACE reads were re-called with MiXCR into one record per CDR3 protein. Among over a million distinct CDR3 sequences listed, 35% to 55% were seen once. Each donor gave ten milliliters of peripheral blood. The CDR3 consists of 17 residues. J lost 4 bases, V lost 5 bases, and 12 bases had no gene match. This record belongs to a study of blood T cells in healthy people across ages. Study conclusions and caveats: The lack of PBMC sorting stopped any conclusive naive versus antigen-experienced comparison.

The sequenced sample consisted of blood. The sequence came from a woman aged 55-70 years in good health. The J gene is TRBJ2-3, the V gene TRBV12-3 or TRBV12-4; TRBD2 matches 10 bases. The DNA for the CDR3 is TGTGCCAGCAGTCCGACCTCTAGCGGGAGAAGGCCAGATACGCAGTATTTT. Its translation is CASSPTSSGRRPDTQYF.